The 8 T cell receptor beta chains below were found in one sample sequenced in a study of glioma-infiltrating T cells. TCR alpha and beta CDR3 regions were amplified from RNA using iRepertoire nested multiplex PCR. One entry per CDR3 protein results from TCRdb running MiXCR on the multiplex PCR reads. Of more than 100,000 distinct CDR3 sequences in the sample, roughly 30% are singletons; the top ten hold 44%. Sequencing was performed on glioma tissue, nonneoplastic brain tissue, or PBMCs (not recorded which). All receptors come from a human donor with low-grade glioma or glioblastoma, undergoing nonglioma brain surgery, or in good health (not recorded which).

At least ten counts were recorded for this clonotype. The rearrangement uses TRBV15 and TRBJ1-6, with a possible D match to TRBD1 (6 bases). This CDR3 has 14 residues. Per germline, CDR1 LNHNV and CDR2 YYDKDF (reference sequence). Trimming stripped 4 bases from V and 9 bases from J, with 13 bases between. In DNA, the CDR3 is TGTGCCACCAGCACCAGGGGAATGGGTTCACCCCTCCACTTT. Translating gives CATSTRGMGSPLHF.

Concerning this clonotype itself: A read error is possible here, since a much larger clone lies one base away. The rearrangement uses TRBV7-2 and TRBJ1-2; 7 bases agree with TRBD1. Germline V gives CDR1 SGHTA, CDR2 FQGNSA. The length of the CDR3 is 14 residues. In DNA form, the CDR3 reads TGTGCCAGCAGCGCTAGCCGACAGGGAAGTGGCTACGCCTTC. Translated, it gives CASSASRQGSGYAF.

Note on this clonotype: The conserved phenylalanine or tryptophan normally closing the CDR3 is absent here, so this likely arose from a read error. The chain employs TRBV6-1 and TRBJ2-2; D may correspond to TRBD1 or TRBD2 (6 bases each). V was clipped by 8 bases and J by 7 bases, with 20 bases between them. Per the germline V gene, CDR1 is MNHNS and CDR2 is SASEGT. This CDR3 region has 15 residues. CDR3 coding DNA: TGTGCCAGCTCCGCAAGTGGGGGGCAGATCGGGGAGCTGTTTCTT. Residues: CASSASGGQIGELFL.

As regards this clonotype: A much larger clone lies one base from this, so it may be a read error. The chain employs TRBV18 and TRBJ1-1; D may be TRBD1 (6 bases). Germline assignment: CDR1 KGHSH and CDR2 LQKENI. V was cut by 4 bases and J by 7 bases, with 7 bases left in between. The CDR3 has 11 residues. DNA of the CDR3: TGTGCCAGCTCACAGGACAGTGAAGCTTTCTTT. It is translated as CASSQDSEAFF.

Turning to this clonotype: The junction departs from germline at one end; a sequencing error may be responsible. CDR3 nucleotides: TGTGCTAGCAGCTTAGGACTAGCGGGGGGGGACAATGAGCAGTTCTTC. Translating it yields CASSLGLAGGDNEQFF. The chain recombines TRBV7-6 with TRBJ2-1; 15 nucleotides line up with TRBD2. The CDR3 spans 16 residues. CDR1 is SGHVS and CDR2 is FNYEAQ in the germline V gene. Based on the CDR3 plus reference TRBV7-6 and TRBJ2-1, the full variable domain is GAGVSQSPRYKVTKRGQDVALRCDPISGHVSLYWYRQALGQGPEFLTYFNYEAQQDKSGLPNDRFSAERPEGSISTLTIQRTEQRDSAMYRCASSLGLAGGDNEQFFGPGTRLTVL.

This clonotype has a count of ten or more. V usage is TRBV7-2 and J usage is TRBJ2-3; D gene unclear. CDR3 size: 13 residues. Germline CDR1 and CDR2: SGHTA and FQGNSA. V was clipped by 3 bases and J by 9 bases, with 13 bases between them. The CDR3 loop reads CASSFPHEETQYF. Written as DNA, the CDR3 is TGTGCCAGCAGCTTTCCGCACGAAGAGACGCAGTATTTT.

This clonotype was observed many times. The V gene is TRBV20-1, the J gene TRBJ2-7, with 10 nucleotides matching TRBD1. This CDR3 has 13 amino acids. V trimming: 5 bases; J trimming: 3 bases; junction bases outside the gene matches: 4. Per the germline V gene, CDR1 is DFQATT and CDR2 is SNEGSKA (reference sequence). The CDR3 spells CSAQRDRGYEQYF. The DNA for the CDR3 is TGCAGTGCTCAACGGGACAGGGGCTACGAGCAGTACTTC.

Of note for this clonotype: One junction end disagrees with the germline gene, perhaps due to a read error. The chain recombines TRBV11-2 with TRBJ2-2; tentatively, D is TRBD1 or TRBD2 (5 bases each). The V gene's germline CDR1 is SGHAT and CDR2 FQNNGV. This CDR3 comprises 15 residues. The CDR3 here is CASSFAGTNTGELFF. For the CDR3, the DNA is TGTGCCAGCAGCTTCGCAGGGACGAACACCGGTGAGCTGTTTTTT.